These 16 T cell receptor beta chains were sequenced from one sample in a study of Graves' ophthalmopathy and Graves' hyperthyroidism. Amplified material comprised TCR beta CDR3 regions derived from RNA transcripts. Scientists carried out first-round RT-PCR using HTBI primers and then a second-round multiplex PCR. TCRdb processed the multiplex PCR reads anew with MiXCR; each CDR3 protein has one entry. This table has a few hundred thousand distinct CDR3 sequences, roughly 39% appearing once. The sample taken for sequencing was peripheral blood or thyroid tissue (not recorded which). The receptors were gathered from an adult man with Graves' hyperthyroidism.

This clonotype was recorded only once. At one end the junction does not follow the germline gene, possibly because of a read error. The chain combines TRBV29-1 with TRBJ1-4, with D hard to call. The CDR3 has 13 residues. Germline CDR1 and CDR2: SQVTM and ANQGSEA. The DNA for the CDR3 is TGCAGTGCTAGTCTCACAATCGAGGAAAATCTGTTTTTT. This encodes CSASLTIEENLFF.

This chain joins TRBV7-2 and TRBJ2-5; 8 nucleotides agree with TRBD1. This CDR3 spans 17 amino acids. Germline-derived CDR1 and CDR2 are SGHTA and FQGNSA. With V trimmed by 5 bases and J by 2 bases, 13 bases remained unmatched. DNA for the CDR3: TGTGCCAGCAGCCCCTTTGCGGGTCAGGGGGCTCAAGAGACCCAGTACTTC. This gives the protein CASSPFAGQGAQETQYF.

This clonotype was picked up many times. This chain uses TRBV9 with TRBJ2-5; TRBD2 agrees at 9 bases. Germline loops: CDR1 SGDLS, CDR2 YYNGEE. The CDR3 covers 15 residues. Losses at the gene ends were 7 bases for V and 0 bases for J; bases not matched to a gene: 7. Written as DNA, the CDR3 is TGTGCCAGCGGTGGCGGGGGGGCCCACCAAGAGACCCAGTACTTC. Translating gives CASGGGGAHQETQYF.

This clonotype was seen repeatedly, ten times or more. This chain links TRBV7-2 with TRBJ2-7; TRBD1 aligns across 9 bases. This CDR3 is 15 amino acids long. Germline V CDR1 and CDR2: SGHTA, FQGNSA. The ends lost 6 bases at V and 0 bases at J; junction bases unmatched: 6. CDR3 in amino acids: CASRQTGGLSYEQYF. CDR3 coding DNA: TGTGCCAGCAGGCAAACAGGGGGCCTCTCCTACGAGCAGTACTTC.

This clonotype was detected ten times or more. The chain combines TRBV5-1 with TRBJ2-2, with D perhaps TRBD2 (5 bases). Germline lookup yields CDR1 SGHRS and CDR2 YFSETQ. This CDR3 spans 15 amino acids. Trimming stripped 0 bases from V and 8 bases from J, with 14 bases between. The DNA for the CDR3 is TGCGCCAGCAGCTTGGCCGGGCCGGAGGCGGGGGAGCTGTTTTTT. Residues: CASSLAGPEAGELFF.

The rearrangement joins TRBV2 to TRBJ2-7; D not certain. CDR3 length equals 13 residues. Germline V gene sequence: CDR1 SNHLY, CDR2 FYNNEI. The V and J ends lost 1 base and 8 bases respectively, with 12 bases between them. The DNA of the CDR3 is TGTGCCAGCAGTGAAGTCGCAGGCCCTAAGCAGTACTTC. It is translated as CASSEVAGPKQYF.

The sample holds many counts of this clonotype. The chain combines TRBV2 with TRBJ1-4; the D is unclear. Trimming cost V 3 bases and J 5 bases, with 4 bases left between them. CDR1 is SNHLY and CDR2 is FYNNEI in the germline V gene. CDR3 size: 12 residues. CDR3 amino acids: CASSDPNEKLFF. The CDR3 nucleotides are TGTGCCAGCAGTGACCCAAATGAAAAACTGTTTTTT.

This chain connects TRBV5-5 to TRBJ2-7; 8 bases agree with TRBD2. Germline V gene lookup returns CDR1 SGHKS and CDR2 YYEKEE (reference sequence). The CDR3 is 18 amino acids. Losses at the gene ends were 7 bases for V and 1 base for J; bases not matched to a gene: 19. The CDR3 is CASGQGTRPRDISYEQYF. The CDR3 DNA reads TGTGCCAGCGGCCAAGGGACTAGACCCCGCGACATTTCCTACGAGCAGTACTTC.

There are many counts of this clonotype. The rearrangement uses TRBV7-9 and TRBJ2-5; D not certain. With 3 bases removed from V and 0 bases from J, the gap between germline ends came to 8 bases. Germline V lookup: CDR1 SEHNR, CDR2 FQNEAQ (reference sequence). This CDR3 is 14 amino acids long. DNA for the CDR3: TGTGCCAGCAGCTTTCAAGAGTACCAAGAGACCCAGTACTTC. It codes for CASSFQEYQETQYF.

The chain carries TRBV20-1 and TRBJ2-5; perhaps D is TRBD1 or TRBD2 (5 bases each). The CDR3 contains 14 residues. The germline gives CDR1 DFQATT, CDR2 SNEGSKA (reference sequence). V was pared by 6 bases and J by 2 bases, with 16 bases between. The CDR3 region is CSATSDWGQETQYF. The CDR3 DNA sequence: TGCAGTGCCACCAGTGATTGGGGGCAAGAGACCCAGTACTTC.

V gene TRBV7-2 combines with J gene TRBJ1-1; no definite D call. The CDR3 contains 11 residues. V shed 3 bases and J shed 12 bases, with 11 bases lying between them. CDR1 is SGHTA, CDR2 FQGNSA, per germline. This CDR3 reads CASSFVGVSFF. The CDR3 bases are TGTGCCAGCAGCTTTGTCGGGGTCTCTTTCTTT.

This CDR3 is CASSLGKMNTEAFF. CDR3 sequence (DNA): TGCGCCAGCAGCTTGGGGAAGATGAACACTGAAGCTTTCTTT. The chain has TRBV5-1 and TRBJ1-1; the D is unclear. Trimming took off 0 bases at V and 0 bases at J, with 6 bases between the two ends. Germline values: CDR1 SGHRS, CDR2 YFSETQ. This CDR3 has 14 amino acids. The full variable domain, with the rest looked up from reference TRBV5-1 and TRBJ1-1, is KAGVTQTPRYLIKTRGQQVTLSCSPISGHRSVSWYQQTPGQGLQFLFEYFSETQRNKGNFPGRFSGRQFSNSRSEMNVSTLELGDSALYLCASSLGKMNTEAFFGQGTRLTVV.

This clonotype was found many times. The CDR3 loop reads CASSLALDRLYGYTF. The CDR3, as DNA: TGCGCCAGCAGCTTGGCCCTGGACAGGCTCTATGGCTACACCTTC. The rearrangement uses TRBV5-1 and TRBJ1-2; 7 positions match TRBD1. Germline CDR1 is SGHRS and CDR2 is YFSETQ. Losses at the gene ends were 0 bases for V and 4 bases for J; bases not matched to a gene: 6. CDR3 size: 15 residues. Full variable domain (remainder filled in from reference TRBV5-1 and TRBJ1-2): KAGVTQTPRYLIKTRGQQVTLSCSPISGHRSVSWYQQTPGQGLQFLFEYFSETQRNKGNFPGRFSGRQFSNSRSEMNVSTLELGDSALYLCASSLALDRLYGYTFGSGTRLTVV.

This clonotype was counted only a few times. This rearrangement joins TRBV9 to TRBJ2-7, with 7 bases fitting TRBD1. Germline V CDR1 and CDR2: SGDLS, YYNGEE. The CDR3 is 16 residues long. Germline trimming cut 0 bases from V and 0 bases from J; bases unmatched to any gene: 6. The DNA of the CDR3 is TGTGCCAGCAGCGTAGGGATCCGGGACAGCTCCTACGAGCAGTACTTC. Protein sequence: CASSVGIRDSSYEQYF.

This clonotype came up many times. The chain employs TRBV7-6 and TRBJ2-7, with TRBD2 matching over 13 bases. The length of the CDR3 is 16 residues. Germline values: CDR1 SGHVS, CDR2 FNYEAQ. After removal of 1 base from V and 2 bases from J, the junction contained 2 bases not matched to a gene. The CDR3 loop is CASSLGGTSGAYEQYF. The DNA of the CDR3 is TGTGCCAGCAGCTTAGGCGGGACTAGCGGGGCCTACGAGCAGTACTTC.

This clonotype was counted many times. V gene TRBV7-2 combines with J gene TRBJ1-4, with 7 bases identical to TRBD1. The CDR3 spans 15 residues. Germline-derived CDR1 and CDR2 are SGHTA and FQGNSA. V was pared by 5 bases and J by 8 bases, with 11 bases of the junction left unmatched. The CDR3 sequence: CASSPRQGGGEKLFF. The CDR3 DNA is TGTGCCAGCAGCCCCAGACAGGGCGGAGGCGAAAAACTGTTTTTT.